This T cell receptor beta chain was obtained from a study of blood T cell repertoires in COVID-19. At the level of the study: PBMCs, B-cell-depleted T cells, or T cells were the source of the cDNA or gDNA that made up the material.

Here immunoSEQ multiplex PCR was the method, and the copy in TCRdb shows in-frame clones only, minus some. The table shows more than 100,000 clones, with approximately 81% occurring only once. CDR1 is SGHKS and CDR2 is YYEKEE in the germline V gene (reference sequence). The CDR3 consists of 14 residues. V lost 4 bases and J 8 bases, leaving 15 bases between the germline ends. This clone was detected only a few times. This sequence originates from a woman aged 60-70 years with active or convalescent COVID-19. Material: peripheral blood. The rearrangement links TRBV5-5 to TRBJ1-4; D call uncertain. Written as DNA, the CDR3 is TGTGCCAGCAGCCCCGTGGTGTGGCTGGAAAAACTGTTTTTT. Protein: CASSPVVWLEKLFF.